This T cell receptor (beta chain) was obtained from a study of blood T cell repertoires in COVID-19. Generated by immunoSEQ multiplex PCR, the TCRdb table keeps only in-frame clones and is missing some. The sample consists of around 170,000 clones, around 84% of them appearing once. Germline V lookup: CDR1 SEHNR, CDR2 FQNEAQ (reference sequence). V lost 5 bases to trimming and J lost 5 bases; unmatched junction nucleotides: 7. The CDR3 consists of 15 residues. This chain joins TRBV7-9 and TRBJ1-5; 9 bases match TRBD1. Sequenced sample: peripheral blood. The TCR was taken from a man aged 30 to 45 with active or convalescent COVID-19. The CDR3, as DNA: TGTGCCAGCAGCCGCGGACAGGGGTGGGATCAGCCCCAGCATTTT. This sequence encodes CASSRGQGWDQPQHF. The variable domain in full, with the rest retrieved from reference TRBV7-9 and TRBJ1-5, is DTGVSQNPRHKITKRGQNVTFRCDPISEHNRLYWYRQTLGQGPEFLTYFQNEAQLEKSRLLSDRFSAERPKGSFSTLEIQRTEQGDSAMYLCASSRGQGWDQPQHFGDGTRLSIL.